This section outlines one T cell receptor beta chain sequence together with its context. Its specific antigen is unknown. No base qualities exist here, and no much larger clone lies one base off it. The immunoSEQ Assay, which uses bias-controlled multiplex PCR amplification of genomic DNA, was used to profile TCRbeta CDR3 regions. Per the authors' processing: To quantify the absolute abundance of each unique TCRbeta CDR3 region, the sequences were collapsed and filtered. Differential abundance was tested with two models: a binomial (Fisher-equivalent) model and a beta-binomial model that adds time-dependent variance fitted from healthy donors. Clones with fewer than 5 combined templates were removed, and differential abundance was called for clones with a Benjamini-Hochberg FDR below 0.01. Using the form v = (b*log(k)+a)^2, the beta-binomial variance was modeled as a function of the total template count across the two samples. Entries here come from immuneACCESS through TCRdb and include only in-frame sequences with V and J called. Some clones fail to appear in such tables; in the studies checked, an unresolved V gene covers under half of the shortfall, and the cause of the remainder is unknown. D and trimming come from the DNA, and the V and J calls and clone size come from that table. This sample comprises just over 90,000 clones, almost 90% of them detected only once. Around 3.8% of the sample goes to the ten largest clones.

These data are taken from a study of identifying expanded T cells in peripheral blood (dated by TCRdb to the late 2010s). Regarding the study in general: Four technical replicates, made by sequencing separate aliquots from the same pool of genomic DNA, were compared pairwise. Broader findings and caveats from the paper: Across all healthy donors, variance in clone template counts between roughly 2-week samples was found to increase significantly with total template count. The binomial model flagged about 1.1 differentially abundant clones between technical replicates but roughly 15 over around 2 weeks and 19 to 20 over roughly 4 weeks. The beta-binomial model significantly reduced the number of clones called differentially abundant and the false-positive rate across all healthy-donor time intervals. The authors expected that biological variance in healthy repertoires might rise further over much longer intervals, such as months to years.

During the collection period, no infections or other immune events were recorded for the healthy donors. To calibrate time-dependent variance in a beta-binomial model of T-cell clone differential abundance, blood repertoires from healthy donors were used as a training cohort. The training cohort included some ten healthy donors, of whom 3 were female and 7 were male. The donors were between roughly 29 and 64 years old, with an average age of about 45 years. Whole blood, obtained from a commercial supplier, was collected from each healthy donor at three time points spaced around two weeks apart. For immunosequencing, genomic DNA was extracted from whole blood that had not been sorted. Sequencing used blood. This clonotype originated in a person between 18 and 75 years old in good health.

The CDR3 is CASSVEPWTGYEQYF. At the DNA level, the sequence is TGTGCCAGCAGCGTAGAGCCATGGACAGGGTACGAGCAGTACTTC. The V and J genes are TRBV9 and TRBJ2-7, and 8 bases in between align with TRBD1. CDR1 and CDR2 (SGDLS, YYNGEE) derive from the germline V gene. The germline V and J ends show losses of 0 bases and 4 bases respectively, and no gene match explains 6 bases of the junction. From the cysteine through the phenylalanine, the CDR3 covers 15 amino acids. Only the CDR3 portion is preserved as DNA: 45 bases, with reading frame beginning at the first base.